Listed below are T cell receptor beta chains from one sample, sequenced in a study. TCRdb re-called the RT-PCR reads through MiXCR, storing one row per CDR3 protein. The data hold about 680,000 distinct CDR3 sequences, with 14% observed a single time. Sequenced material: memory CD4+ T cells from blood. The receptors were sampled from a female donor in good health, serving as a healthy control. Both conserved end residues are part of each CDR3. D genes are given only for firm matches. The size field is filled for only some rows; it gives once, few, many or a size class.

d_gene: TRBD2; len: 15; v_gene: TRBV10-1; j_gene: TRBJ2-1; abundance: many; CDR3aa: CASSEWTGGVNEQFF; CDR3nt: TGCGCCAGCAGTGAATGGACCGGGGGGGTCAATGAGCAGTTCTTC
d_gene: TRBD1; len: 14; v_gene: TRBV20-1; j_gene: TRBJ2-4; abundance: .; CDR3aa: CSARGGQGWNIQYF; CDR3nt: TGCAGTGCTAGAGGAGGACAGGGGTGGAACATTCAGTACTTC
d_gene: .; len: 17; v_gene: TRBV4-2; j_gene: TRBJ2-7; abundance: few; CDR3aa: CASSPLGVASGFYEQYF; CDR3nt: TGTGCCAGCAGCCCCCTCGGGGTCGCAAGCGGATTCTACGAGCAGTACTTC
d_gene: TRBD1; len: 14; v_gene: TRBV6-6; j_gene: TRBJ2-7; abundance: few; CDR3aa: CASSSIGTGYEQYF; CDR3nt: TGTGCCAGCAGTTCTATAGGGACAGGATACGAGCAGTACTTC
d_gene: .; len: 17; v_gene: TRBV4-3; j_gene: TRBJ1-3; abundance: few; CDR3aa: CASSQDGTANSGNTIYF; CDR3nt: TGCGCCAGCAGCCAAGATGGTACAGCCAACTCTGGAAACACCATATATTTT
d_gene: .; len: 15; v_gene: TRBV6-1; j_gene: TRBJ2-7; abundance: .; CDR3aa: CASSEIASTLYEQYF; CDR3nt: TGTGCCAGCAGTGAAATCGCTTCCACTCTTTACGAGCAGTACTTC
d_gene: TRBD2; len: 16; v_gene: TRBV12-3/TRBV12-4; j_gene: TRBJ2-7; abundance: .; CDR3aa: CASRLGLAGGPNEQYF; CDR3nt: TGTGCCAGCAGATTGGGACTAGCGGGAGGGCCGAACGAGCAGTACTTC
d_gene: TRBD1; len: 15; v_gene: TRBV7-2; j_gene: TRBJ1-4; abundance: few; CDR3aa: CASSLADATGQKLFF; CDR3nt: TGTGCCAGCAGCTTAGCGGATGCGACAGGGCAAAAACTGTTTTTT
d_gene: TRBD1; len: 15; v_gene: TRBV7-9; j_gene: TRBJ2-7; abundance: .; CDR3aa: CASSFQGVSSYEQYF; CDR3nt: TGTGCCAGCAGCTTCCAGGGGGTCAGCTCCTACGAGCAGTACTTC
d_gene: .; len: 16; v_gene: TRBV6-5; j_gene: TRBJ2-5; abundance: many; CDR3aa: CASSWDPAGIQETQYF; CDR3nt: TGTGCCAGCAGCTGGGATCCCGCGGGAATCCAAGAGACCCAGTACTTC
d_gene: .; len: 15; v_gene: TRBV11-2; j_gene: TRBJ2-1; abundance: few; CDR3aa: CASSLDRGIYNEQFF; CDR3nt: TGTGCCAGCAGCTTAGACAGGGGAATCTACAATGAGCAGTTCTTC
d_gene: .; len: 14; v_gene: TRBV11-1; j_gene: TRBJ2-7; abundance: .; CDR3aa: CASSKDLLSYEQYF; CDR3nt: TGTGCCAGCAGCAAGGACCTATTGAGTTACGAGCAGTACTTC
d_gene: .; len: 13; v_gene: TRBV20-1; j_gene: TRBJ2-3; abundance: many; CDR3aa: CSADPGLTDTQYF; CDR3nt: TGCAGTGCTGACCCGGGGCTCACAGATACGCAGTATTTT
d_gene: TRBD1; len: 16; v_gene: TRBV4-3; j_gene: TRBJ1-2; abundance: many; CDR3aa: CASSRDRGRWNYGYTF; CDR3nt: TGCGCCAGCAGCCGGGACAGGGGGCGATGGAACTATGGCTACACCTTC
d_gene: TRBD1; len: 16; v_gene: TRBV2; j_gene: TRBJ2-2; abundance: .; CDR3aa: CASSVYQGADTGELFF; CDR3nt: TGTGCCAGCAGTGTGTATCAGGGGGCGGACACCGGGGAGCTGTTTTTT
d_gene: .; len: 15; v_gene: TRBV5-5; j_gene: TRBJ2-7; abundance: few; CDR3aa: CASSVALDTPYEQYF; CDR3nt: TGTGCCAGCAGCGTGGCTTTGGACACACCCTACGAGCAGTACTTC
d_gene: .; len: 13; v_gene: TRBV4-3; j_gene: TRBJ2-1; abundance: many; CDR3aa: CASSQDVGYEQFF; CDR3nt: TGCGCCAGCAGCCAAGATGTCGGGTACGAGCAGTTCTTC
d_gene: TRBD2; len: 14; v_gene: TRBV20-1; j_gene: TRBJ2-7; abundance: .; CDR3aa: CSAPLSGIRYEQYF; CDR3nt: TGCAGTGCCCCCCTAAGCGGGATCAGATACGAGCAGTACTTC
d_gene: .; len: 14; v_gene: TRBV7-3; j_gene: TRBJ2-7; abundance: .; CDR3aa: CASSPYGTQDEQYF; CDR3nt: TGTGCCAGCAGCCCCTACGGGACTCAGGACGAGCAGTACTTC
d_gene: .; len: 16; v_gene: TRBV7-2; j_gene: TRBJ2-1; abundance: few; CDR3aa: CASSLMMGEGYNEQFF; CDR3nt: TGTGCCAGCAGCTTAATGATGGGCGAGGGCTACAATGAGCAGTTCTTC
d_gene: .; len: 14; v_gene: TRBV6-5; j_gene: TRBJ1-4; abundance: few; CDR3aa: CASSPAGGWEKLFF; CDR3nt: TGTGCCAGCAGCCCGGCGGGGGGCTGGGAAAAACTGTTTTTT
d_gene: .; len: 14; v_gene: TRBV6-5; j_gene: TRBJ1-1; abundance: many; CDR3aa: CASSRQLMNTEAFF; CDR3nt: TGTGCCAGCAGTCGACAGCTCATGAACACTGAAGCTTTCTTT
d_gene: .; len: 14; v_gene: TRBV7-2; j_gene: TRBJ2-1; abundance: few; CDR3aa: CASSLAGRVNEQFF; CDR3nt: TGTGCCAGCAGCTTAGCCGGCAGGGTAAATGAGCAGTTCTTC
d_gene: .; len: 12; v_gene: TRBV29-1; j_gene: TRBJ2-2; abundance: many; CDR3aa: CSALEGVGELFF; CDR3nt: TGCAGCGCCCTGGAGGGGGTCGGGGAGCTGTTTTTT
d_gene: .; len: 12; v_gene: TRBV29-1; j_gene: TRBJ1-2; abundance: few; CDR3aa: CSVENVNYGYTF; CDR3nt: TGCAGCGTTGAAAACGTTAACTATGGCTACACCTTC
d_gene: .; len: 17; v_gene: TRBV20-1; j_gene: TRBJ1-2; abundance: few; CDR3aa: CSARGLGHTTLDYGYTF; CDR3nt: TGCAGTGCGCGAGGGTTGGGCCACACCACACTTGATTATGGCTACACCTTC
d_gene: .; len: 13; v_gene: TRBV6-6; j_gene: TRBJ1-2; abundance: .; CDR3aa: CASWPGGSYGYTF; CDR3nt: TGTGCCAGCTGGCCAGGAGGTAGCTATGGCTACACCTTC
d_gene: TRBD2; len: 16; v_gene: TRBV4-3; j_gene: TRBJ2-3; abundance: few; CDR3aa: CASSQPPGGQPDTQYF; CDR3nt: TGCGCCAGCAGCCAACCTCCGGGGGGGCAGCCAGATACGCAGTATTTT
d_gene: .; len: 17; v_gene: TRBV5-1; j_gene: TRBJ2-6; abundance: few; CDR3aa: CASSLEAGTSGANVLTF; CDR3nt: TGCGCCAGCAGCTTGGAGGCGGGGACCTCTGGGGCCAACGTCCTGACTTTC
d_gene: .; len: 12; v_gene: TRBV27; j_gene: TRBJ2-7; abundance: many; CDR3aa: CASRDYHYEQYF; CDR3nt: TGTGCCAGCAGGGACTACCACTACGAGCAGTACTTC
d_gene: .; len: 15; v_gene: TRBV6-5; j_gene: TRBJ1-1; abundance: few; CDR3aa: CASSRPGTWDTEAFF; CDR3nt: TGTGCCAGCAGCCGGCCGGGGACCTGGGACACTGAAGCTTTCTTT
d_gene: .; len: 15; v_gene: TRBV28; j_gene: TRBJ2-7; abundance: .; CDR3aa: CASTPGARRGYEQYF; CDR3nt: TGTGCCAGCACCCCAGGGGCAAGGAGGGGCTACGAGCAGTACTTC
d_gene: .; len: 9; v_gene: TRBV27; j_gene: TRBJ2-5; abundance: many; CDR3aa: CASSFAQYF; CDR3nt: TGTGCCAGCAGTTTCGCCCAGTACTTC
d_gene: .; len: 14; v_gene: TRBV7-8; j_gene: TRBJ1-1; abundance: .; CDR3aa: CASKLAGIYTEAFF; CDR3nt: TGTGCCAGCAAGTTGGCAGGGATCTACACTGAAGCTTTCTTT
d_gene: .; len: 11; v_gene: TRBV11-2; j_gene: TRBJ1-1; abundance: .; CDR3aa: CASAGHTEAFF; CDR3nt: TGTGCCAGCGCGGGCCACACTGAAGCTTTCTTT
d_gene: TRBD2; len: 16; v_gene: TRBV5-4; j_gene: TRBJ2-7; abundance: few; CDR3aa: CASSLIEREGLYEQYF; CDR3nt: TGTGCCAGCAGCTTGATTGAGCGGGAGGGCCTATACGAGCAGTACTTC
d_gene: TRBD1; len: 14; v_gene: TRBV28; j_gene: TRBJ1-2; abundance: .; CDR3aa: CASSSAGGNYGYTF; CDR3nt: TGTGCCAGCAGTTCCGCAGGGGGCAACTATGGCTACACCTTC
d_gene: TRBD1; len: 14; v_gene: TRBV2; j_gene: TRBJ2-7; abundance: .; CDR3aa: CASSSRDSPYEQYF; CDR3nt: TGTGCCAGCTCGAGCCGGGACAGCCCCTACGAGCAGTACTTC
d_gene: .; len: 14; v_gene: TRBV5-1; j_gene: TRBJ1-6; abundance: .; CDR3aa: CASRIQGSDSPLHF; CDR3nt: TGCGCCAGCAGAATACAGGGATCGGATTCACCCCTCCACTTT
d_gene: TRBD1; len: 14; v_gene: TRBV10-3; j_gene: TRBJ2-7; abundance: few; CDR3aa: CAIRGGTGGYEQYF; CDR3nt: TGTGCCATCAGGGGGGGGACAGGGGGCTACGAGCAGTACTTC
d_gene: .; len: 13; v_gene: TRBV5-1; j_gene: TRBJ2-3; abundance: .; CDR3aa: CASSLRSPDTQYF; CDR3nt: TGCGCCAGCAGCTTAAGAAGCCCAGATACGCAGTATTTT
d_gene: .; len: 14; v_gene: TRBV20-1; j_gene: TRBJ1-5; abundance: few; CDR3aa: CSARPRVANQPQHF; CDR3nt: TGCAGTGCTAGGCCCAGGGTGGCAAATCAGCCCCAGCATTTT
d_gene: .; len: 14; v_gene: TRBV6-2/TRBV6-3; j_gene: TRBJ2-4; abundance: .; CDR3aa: CASSSGLTLNIQYF; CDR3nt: TGTGCCAGCAGCTCCGGACTAACACTAAACATTCAGTACTTC
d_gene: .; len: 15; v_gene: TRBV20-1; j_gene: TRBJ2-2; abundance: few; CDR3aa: CSALSSWSEIGELFF; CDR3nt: TGCAGTGCCCTATCTAGCTGGAGTGAGATCGGGGAGCTGTTTTTT
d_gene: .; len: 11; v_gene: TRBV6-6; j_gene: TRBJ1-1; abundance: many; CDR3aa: CASRKSTEAFF; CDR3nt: TGTGCCAGCAGAAAATCCACTGAAGCTTTCTTT
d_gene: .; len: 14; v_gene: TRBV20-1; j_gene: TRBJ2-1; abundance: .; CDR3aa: CSASLAAQSYEQFF; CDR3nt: TGCAGTGCTAGTTTAGCGGCCCAAAGTTATGAGCAGTTCTTC
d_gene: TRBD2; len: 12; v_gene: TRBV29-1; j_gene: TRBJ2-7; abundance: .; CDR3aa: CSVEGREIKQYF; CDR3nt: TGCAGCGTTGAGGGGCGGGAGATTAAGCAGTACTTC
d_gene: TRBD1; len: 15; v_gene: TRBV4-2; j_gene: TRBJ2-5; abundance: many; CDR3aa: CASSLPGTGGETQYF; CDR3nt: TGTGCCAGCAGCTTACCCGGGACAGGGGGCGAGACCCAGTACTTC
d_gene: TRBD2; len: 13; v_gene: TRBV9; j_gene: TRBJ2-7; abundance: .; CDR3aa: CASSVEAGPEQYF; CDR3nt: TGTGCCAGCAGCGTAGAAGCGGGGCCCGAGCAGTACTTC
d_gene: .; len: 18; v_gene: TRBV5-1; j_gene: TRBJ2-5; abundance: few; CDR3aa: CASSLVPPASFTEETQYF; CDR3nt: TGCGCCAGCAGCTTGGTTCCTCCGGCCTCTTTCACGGAAGAGACCCAGTACTTC